One and the same sample provided the 23 T cell receptor beta chains below, sequenced in a study of T cell responses to AZD1222 COVID-19 vaccine. Profiled with immunoSEQ multiplex PCR; TCRdb holds only in-frame clones, not every one. The repertoire holds more than 110,000 clones, with around 90% as singletons. This sample comprised peripheral blood, obtained on day 0 of AZD1222 vaccination. The source is an adult in good health.

This chain joins TRBV3-1 (or the pseudogene TRBV3-2) and TRBJ2-1; D gene uncertain. The V and J ends lost 0 bases and 0 bases respectively, with 12 bases between them. The CDR3 extends over 17 amino acids. CDR1 and CDR2 (germline): LGHDT, YNNKEL (reference sequence). CDR3 sequence reads: CASSQEIRPSSYNEQFF. The CDR3 DNA reads TGTGCCAGCAGCCAAGAGATCCGCCCGAGCTCCTACAATGAGCAGTTCTTC.

The V gene is TRBV7-8, the J gene TRBJ2-2; 7 nucleotides match TRBD2. This CDR3 comprises 16 residues. Germline trimming cut 2 bases from V and 3 bases from J; bases unmatched to any gene: 6. The V gene's germline CDR1 is SGHVS and CDR2 FQNEAQ. The CDR3 DNA is TGTGCCAGCAGCTTAAGTGGGAGGGCCGACACCGGGGAGCTGTTTTTT. Translated, it gives CASSLSGRADTGELFF.

This clone occurred once. The rearrangement joins TRBV10-1 to TRBJ1-2, with 10 bases matching TRBD1. CDR3 size: 14 residues. The V gene's germline CDR1 is WNHNN and CDR2 SYGVQD (reference sequence). Germline trimming cut 6 bases from V and 7 bases from J; bases unmatched to any gene: 8. The CDR3 loop reads CASRRETGGRGYTF. CDR3 nucleotide sequence: TGCGCCAGCAGGAGGGAGACAGGGGGCCGTGGCTACACCTTC.

This clone is a singleton in its sample. The J gene is TRBJ2-7, the V gene TRBV29-1; D is unclear. Germline CDR1 is SQVTM and CDR2 is ANQGSEA. The CDR3 totals 13 residues. Trimming left V 5 bases short and J 0 bases short, with 11 bases between. The CDR3 spells CSVRRTSSYEQYF. In DNA, the CDR3 is TGCAGCGTTCGACGGACCAGCTCCTACGAGCAGTACTTC.

V usage is TRBV6-5 and J usage is TRBJ2-3; 9 nucleotides line up with TRBD1. V shed 2 bases, J shed 3 bases, and the junction held 3 bases outside the gene matches. Germline CDR1 MNHEY, CDR2 SVGAGI. This CDR3 region has 15 residues. The CDR3 DNA reads TGTGCCAGCAGTTACGAGGACAGGGGTACAGATACGCAGTATTTT. This translates into CASSYEDRGTDTQYF.

CDR3 in amino acids: CASRTGTGVIYEQYF. The CDR3 coding sequence is TGTGCCAGCAGAACCGGGACAGGGGTTATCTACGAGCAGTACTTC. The chain links TRBV6-5 to TRBJ2-7; 10 bases are a match to TRBD1. CDR1 is MNHEY, CDR2 SVGAGI, per germline. The trim removed 6 bases at V and 3 bases at J, leaving 8 bases unmatched. This CDR3 has 15 amino acids.

V and J are TRBV21-1 and TRBJ2-3. TRBV21-1 is a documented pseudogene. This CDR3 contains 20 residues. The CDR3 DNA follows: TGTGCCAGCAGCTCGGGGTGGGCGGGACACAGGCCTAGATGTACAGATACGCAGTATTTT. It yields the protein CASSSGWAGHRPRCTDTQYF.

The CDR3 loop reads CASSYRVVSGNTIYF. The CDR3 region has the DNA TGTGCCAGCAGCTACAGGGTCGTATCTGGAAACACCATATATTTT. The chain links TRBV7-9 to TRBJ1-3; D may be TRBD1 (6 bases). Germline-derived CDR1 and CDR2 are SEHNR and FQNEAQ (reference sequence). The length of the CDR3 is 15 residues. With 4 bases removed from V and 1 base from J, the gap between germline ends came to 11 bases.

This clone was recorded only once. V and J are TRBV19 and TRBJ2-1; D might be TRBD1 or TRBD2, each matching 5 bases. The CDR3 has 17 amino acids. Germline CDR1 and CDR2: LNHDA and SQIVND (reference sequence). V gave up 9 bases and J gave up 0 bases, with 21 bases separating them. CDR3 sequence: CASRSRDAASSYNEQFF. In DNA, the CDR3 is TGTGCCAGCAGAAGCCGGGACGCCGCGAGCTCCTACAATGAGCAGTTCTTC.

The chain combines TRBV28 with TRBJ1-1; D ambiguous. Trimming cost V 6 bases and J 14 bases, with 22 bases left between them. CDR3 length: 13 amino acids. CDR1 and CDR2 (germline): MDHEN, SYDVKM. This chain's CDR3 is CASRPWWKRTTFF. The CDR3 nucleotides read TGTGCCAGCAGACCCTGGTGGAAGCGGACCACGTTCTTT. The variable domain in full, completed from reference TRBV28 and TRBJ1-1, reads DVKVTQSSRYLVKRTGEKVFLECVQDMDHENMFWYRQDPGLGLRLIYFSYDVKMKEKGDIPEGYSVSREKKERFSLILESASTNQTSMYLCASRPWWKRTTFFGQGTRLTVV.

This clone has only one observation. The chain couples TRBV6-2 or TRBV6-3 to TRBJ2-7; D gene unclear. The CDR3 contains 12 residues. The germline CDR1 and CDR2 sequences are MNHEY and SVGEGT. Trimming removed 0 bases from V and 4 bases from J, with 4 bases in between. CDR3 residues: CASSYSRYEQYF. The CDR3 coding sequence is TGTGCCAGCAGTTACTCAAGATACGAGCAGTACTTC.

V is TRBV6-1 and J is TRBJ1-1; 9 nucleotides match TRBD1. CDR3 length equals 16 residues. V was clipped by 0 bases and J by 7 bases; unmatched bases: 9. Germline V gene data show CDR1 as MNHNS and CDR2 as SASEGT. In DNA form, the CDR3 reads TGTGCCAGCAGTGAAGCTTCCGGGACAGGGTTTGGTGAAGCTTTCTTT. This gives the protein CASSEASGTGFGEAFF.

This clone appeared a single time. This chain joins TRBV6-2 or TRBV6-3 and TRBJ2-1; 11 bases fit TRBD2. The J segment lost 2 bases and the V segment lost 6 bases, leaving 6 bases of the junction unmatched. Germline V gives CDR1 MNHEY, CDR2 SVGEGT. This CDR3 region has 16 residues. The CDR3 DNA reads TGTGCCAGCAGCCTAGCGGGAGGAGATACCTACAATGAGCAGTTCTTC. It encodes CASSLAGGDTYNEQFF.

The V gene is TRBV6-4, the J gene TRBJ2-3, with 7 positions matching TRBD1. Germline V gene sequence: CDR1 MRHNA, CDR2 SNTAGT. V gave up 0 bases and J gave up 3 bases; unmatched junction bases: 12. This CDR3 region has 18 residues. The CDR3 region has the DNA TGTGCCAGCAGTGACTCTTCAGGGGGAATCCTCCCTACAGATACGCAGTATTTT. Amino acid sequence: CASSDSSGGILPTDTQYF.

A note on this clone: The same CDR3 is also encoded by other DNA sequences in this sample. This chain links TRBV7-2 with TRBJ2-1, with D hard to call. The CDR3 has 12 amino acids. V was cut by 1 base and J by 4 bases, with 2 bases left in between. Germline V gives CDR1 SGHTA, CDR2 FQGNSA. In DNA, the CDR3 is TGTGCCAGCAGCTTAGTGTACAATGAGCAGTTCTTC. Protein: CASSLVYNEQFF.

This chain uses TRBV24-1 with TRBJ2-1, with D possibly being TRBD1 (5 bases). The ends were cut back, 2 bases at V and 7 bases at J, with 20 bases in the middle. CDR3 length equals 17 residues. Germline V CDR1 and CDR2: KGHDR, SFDVKD. The CDR3: CATSDSRPGMGWNEQFF. CDR3 DNA sequence: TGTGCCACCAGTGATTCGCGACCAGGGATGGGGTGGAATGAGCAGTTCTTC.

The rearrangement links TRBV10-1 to TRBJ2-1, with 8 bases matching TRBD2. The CDR3 contains 14 residues. After removal of 2 bases from V and 9 bases from J, the junction contained 6 bases not matched to a gene. Germline lookup yields CDR1 WNHNN and CDR2 SYGVQD (reference sequence). CDR3 sequence reads: CASSEGGLVGEQFF. In DNA, the CDR3 is TGCGCCAGCAGTGAGGGGGGACTAGTTGGTGAGCAGTTCTTC.

The chain carries TRBV6-5 and TRBJ2-5; perhaps D is TRBD1 or TRBD2 (6 bases each). V shed 2 bases and J shed 5 bases, with 12 bases lying between them. The length of the CDR3 is 14 residues. Germline CDR1 and CDR2: MNHEY and SVGAGI. Here the CDR3 reads CASSYTGAVETQYF. Here the CDR3 DNA reads TGTGCCAGCAGTTACACGGGGGCCGTGGAGACCCAGTACTTC.

This chain uses TRBV5-6 with TRBJ2-3; D remains ambiguous. Germline assignment: CDR1 SGHDT and CDR2 YYEEEE. The CDR3 is 13 residues long. V lost 1 base and J 2 bases, leaving 5 bases between the germline ends. CDR3 residues: CASSLPVTDTQYF. The CDR3 DNA reads TGTGCCAGCAGCTTGCCGGTCACAGATACGCAGTATTTT.

The chain carries TRBV28 and TRBJ1-2; the D is unclear. V lost 1 base, J lost 8 bases, and 11 bases lay in between. There are 13 residues in the CDR3. CDR1 and CDR2 (germline): MDHEN, SYDVKM. The CDR3 here is CASSLSTVLGYTF. CDR3 bases: TGTGCCAGCAGTTTATCGACGGTACTCGGCTACACCTTC.

The chain couples TRBV5-1 to TRBJ1-1; D unresolved. This CDR3 has 13 residues. Germline V gene data show CDR1 as SGHRS and CDR2 as YFSETQ. V dropped 2 bases and J dropped 1 base, with 6 bases sitting between them. CDR3 region: CASSFSANTEAFF. CDR3 bases: TGCGCCAGCAGCTTCTCAGCGAACACTGAAGCTTTCTTT.

The rearrangement uses TRBV3-1 (or the pseudogene TRBV3-2) and TRBJ2-7; no definite D call. Trimming left V 0 bases short and J 4 bases short, with 7 bases between. The CDR3 totals 13 residues. CDR1 and CDR2 (germline): LGHDT, YNNKEL (reference sequence). CDR3 loop: CASSQDSVYEQYF. The CDR3 bases are TGTGCCAGCAGCCAAGATTCGGTTTACGAGCAGTACTTC.

With regard to this clone: The sample has other DNA sequences that encode this CDR3 too. V gene TRBV6-1 combines with J gene TRBJ1-2, with D perhaps matching TRBD1 (5 bases). Germline CDR1 MNHNS, CDR2 SASEGT. The ends were cut back, 1 base at V and 8 bases at J, with 20 bases in the middle. The CDR3 spans 16 residues. The CDR3 DNA reads as TGTGCCAGCAGTGAAGTGGACGGGCAGGGACCGAGCGGCTACACCTTC. Translation gives CASSEVDGQGPSGYTF.